Listed here are 24 T cell receptor beta chains from one sample, sequenced in a study of control samples from healthy donors and cancer patients. The method was immunoSEQ multiplex PCR; TCRdb's version includes in-frame clones alone and lacks a portion of them. The profile shows about 63,000 clones, roughly 86% of them singletons. Sequencing input: PBMCs. The receptors shown here come from an older woman with lung cancer.

The chain carries TRBV6-5 and TRBJ1-2, with 9 bases that match TRBD1. CDR3 length: 13 amino acids. The germline gives CDR1 MNHEY, CDR2 SVGAGI. V shed 4 bases and J 6 bases; nucleotides not matched to a gene: 3. The CDR3, as DNA: TGTGCCAGCAGTTTACAGGGGGCGAATGGCTACACCTTC. As protein: CASSLQGANGYTF.

This clone has just one count. The V and J genes are TRBV25-1 and TRBJ2-7, with 7 bases matching TRBD1. V trimming: 4 bases; J trimming: 3 bases; junction bases outside the gene matches: 3. The length of the CDR3 is 13 residues. The germline V gene encodes CDR1 MGHDK and CDR2 SYGVNS. CDR3 residues: CASSASGGYEQYF. In nucleotides, the CDR3 is TGTGCCAGCAGTGCCTCAGGGGGCTACGAGCAGTACTTC.

The chain has TRBV10-2 and TRBJ1-1; D gene ambiguous. Germline V gene lookup returns CDR1 WSHSY and CDR2 SAAADI. This CDR3 is built from 14 residues. Trimming cost V 6 bases and J 4 bases, with 15 bases left between them. The DNA of the CDR3 is TGCGCCAGCAGATTAATTACGAGTACCACTGAAGCTTTCTTT. As protein: CASRLITSTTEAFF.

The chain has TRBV27 and TRBJ1-5; D uncertain. The CDR3 spans 15 residues. Deletions cut 8 bases from V and 2 bases from J, with 16 bases between. Germline V gene sequence: CDR1 MNHEY, CDR2 SMNVEV (reference sequence). CDR3 nucleotides: TGTGCCAGCGGGCCCTCAGGTGGGGGCAATCAGCCCCAGCATTTT. This encodes CASGPSGGGNQPQHF.

The chain carries TRBV3-1 (or the pseudogene TRBV3-2) and TRBJ1-1, with D hard to call. The germline V and J ends were trimmed by 1 base and 1 base, with 7 bases remaining between them. The CDR3 loop spans 14 amino acids. Germline V gene lookup returns CDR1 LGHDT and CDR2 YNNKEL (reference sequence). In DNA form, the CDR3 reads TGTGCCAGCAGCCAAGGGCCGAAGAACACTGAAGCTTTCTTT. This translates into CASSQGPKNTEAFF.

This clone appeared a single time. Distinct nucleotide sequences in the sample also encode this CDR3. V usage is TRBV7-3 and J usage is TRBJ2-1; 12 nucleotides match TRBD2. There are 16 residues in the CDR3. Trimming cost V 2 bases and J 6 bases; bases outside gene matches: 5. Per the germline V gene, CDR1 is SGHTA and CDR2 is FQGTGA. The CDR3: CASSLVASGGANEQFF. CDR3 coding DNA: TGTGCCAGCAGCTTAGTAGCTAGCGGGGGGGCCAATGAGCAGTTCTTC.

The chain couples TRBV4-1 to TRBJ1-6; 7 bases map to TRBD1. V dropped 1 base and J dropped 7; count of bases not matched to a gene: 10. The CDR3 extends over 17 amino acids. The V gene's germline CDR1 is MGHRA and CDR2 YSYEKL. The CDR3 DNA follows: TGCGCCAGCAGCCAAGCCGACACAGGGGTTGGGAATTCACCCCTCCACTTT. This codes for CASSQADTGVGNSPLHF.

V gene TRBV27 combines with J gene TRBJ1-5, with 11 bases lining up with TRBD1. Germline V lookup: CDR1 MNHEY, CDR2 SMNVEV (reference sequence). The J segment lost 6 bases and the V segment lost 5 bases, leaving 9 bases of the junction unmatched. This CDR3 has 16 amino acids. DNA of the CDR3: TGTGCCAGCAGTCCCAGGGACAGGGGGACGGTTCAGCCCCAGCATTTT. This gives the protein CASSPRDRGTVQPQHF.

The chain recombines TRBV4-1 with TRBJ2-7; D gene ambiguous. The CDR3 has 16 residues. The germline CDR1 and CDR2 sequences are MGHRA and YSYEKL. The V gene lost 0 bases and the J gene lost 2 bases, with 14 bases spanning the gap. DNA for the CDR3: TGCGCCAGCAGCCAAGAAGGAATAGGGCAGGCCTACGAGCAGTACTTC. It is translated as CASSQEGIGQAYEQYF.

The chain links TRBV3-1 (or the pseudogene TRBV3-2) to TRBJ2-1, with 10 positions matching TRBD2. Germline V gene lookup returns CDR1 LGHDT and CDR2 YNNKEL (reference sequence). This CDR3 has 15 amino acids. V lost 5 bases to trimming and J lost 7 bases; unmatched junction nucleotides: 8. CDR3 sequence reads: CASSETSGASNEQFF. In DNA, the CDR3 is TGTGCCAGCAGCGAAACTAGCGGGGCGTCGAATGAGCAGTTCTTC.

The chain has TRBV11-2 and TRBJ2-2, with 8 bases identical to TRBD2. With 2 bases clipped from V and 1 base from J, the junction kept 3 bases outside the gene matches. In germline, CDR1 is SGHAT, CDR2 FQNNGV. The CDR3 is 16 residues long. Here the CDR3 DNA reads TGTGCCAGCAGCTTAACCAGCGGGGGGAACACCGGGGAGCTGTTTTTT. Translating gives CASSLTSGGNTGELFF.

The rearrangement uses TRBV24-1 and TRBJ2-1, with TRBD2 as a possible D gene (6 bases). The germline CDR1 and CDR2 sequences are KGHDR and SFDVKD. This CDR3 spans 17 amino acids. The V end was cut by 3 bases, the J end by 0 bases, with 14 bases between. The CDR3 nucleotides are TGTGCCACCAGTGATGCCTTAGCGGCCTACTCCTACAATGAGCAGTTCTTC. Encoded protein: CATSDALAAYSYNEQFF.

CDR3 in amino acids: CASSESNRYTEAFF. The CDR3 nucleotides read TGCGCCAGCAGTGAGTCGAACAGGTACACTGAAGCTTTCTTT. The genes are TRBV10-2 and TRBJ1-1; the D gene is possibly TRBD1 (5 bases). The CDR3 sequence is 14 residues long. Trimming stripped 0 bases from V and 3 bases from J, with 8 bases between. CDR1 and CDR2 from the germline V gene are WSHSY and SAAADI.

Concerning this clone itself: The conserved phenylalanine or tryptophan normally closing the CDR3 is absent here, so this likely arose from a read error. The chain combines TRBV7-3 with TRBJ1-3; a possible D gene is TRBD1 (5 bases). Germline loops: CDR1 SGHTA, CDR2 FQGTGA. V shed 5 bases and J shed 8 bases, with 16 bases lying between them. This CDR3 comprises 14 residues. CDR3 coding DNA: TGTGCCAGCAGCCCCCTCAAAAGGGGACACACCATATATCTT. This gives the protein CASSPLKRGHTIYL.

The genes are TRBV18 and TRBJ1-2, with a tentative D call TRBD1 (6 bases). This CDR3 spans 14 amino acids. CDR1 is KGHSH and CDR2 is LQKENI in the germline V gene. With 3 bases removed from V and 6 bases from J, the gap between germline ends came to 14 bases. The CDR3 bases are TGTGCCAGCTCACCTCGCCGGGACACGGATGGCTACACCTTC. Translation: CASSPRRDTDGYTF.

This chain links TRBV12-3 or TRBV12-4 with TRBJ2-3; D remains ambiguous. Trimming shortened V by 6 bases and J by 12 bases, and 16 bases separated the two germline ends. This CDR3 region has 12 residues. The CDR3 region has the DNA TGTGCCAGCAGCGAGAGGAACAGCCGACAGTATTTT. This encodes CASSERNSRQYF.

The gene calls are TRBV5-1 and TRBJ2-7, with TRBD2 matching 7 bases. The CDR3 runs to 14 residues. Germline V gene lookup returns CDR1 SGHRS and CDR2 YFSETQ. V was pared by 1 base and J by 2 bases, with 3 bases of the junction left unmatched. CDR3 nucleotide sequence: TGCGCCAGCAGCTTGTCTAGCGGAGCCTACGAGCAGTACTTC. Translating gives CASSLSSGAYEQYF.

This rearrangement joins TRBV4-2 to TRBJ1-2; 7 bases are a match to TRBD1. The V gene end was trimmed by 0 bases and the J gene end by 4 bases; junction bases not matched to a gene: 8. Germline V CDR1 and CDR2: LGHNA, YNFKEQ. CDR3 length: 16 amino acids. In DNA, the CDR3 is TGTGCCAGCAGCCAAGATTCAAGCGGGACAGCCTATGGCTACACCTTC. Translating it yields CASSQDSSGTAYGYTF.

V and J are TRBV5-4 and TRBJ1-2, with TRBD1 identical over 7 bases. Trimming at V came to 6 bases and at J to 5 bases, leaving 13 bases not matched to a gene. CDR3 size: 15 residues. Germline V lookup: CDR1 SGHNT, CDR2 YYREEE (reference sequence). CDR3 protein: CASTFGGGASYGYTF. The CDR3 bases are TGTGCCAGCACCTTTGGAGGGGGCGCGTCGTATGGCTACACCTTC.

V usage is TRBV5-4 and J usage is TRBJ1-6; perhaps TRBD1 as D (5 bases). Per the germline V gene, CDR1 is SGHNT and CDR2 is YYREEE (reference sequence). The length of the CDR3 is 16 residues. V gave up 0 bases and J gave up 5 bases, with 12 bases separating them. CDR3 protein: CASSLVAGRNNSPLHF. In DNA, the CDR3 is TGTGCCAGCAGCTTGGTGGCAGGGCGTAATAATTCACCCCTCCACTTT.

This clone has only one observation. The chain combines TRBV5-1 with TRBJ2-3, with TRBD1 matching 8 bases. Germline CDR1 reads SGHRS; CDR2 reads YFSETQ. Trimming at V came to 4 bases and at J to 5 bases, leaving 6 bases not matched to a gene. This CDR3 region has 14 residues. This CDR3 is CASSIQGDRDTQYF. The CDR3 DNA sequence: TGCGCCAGCAGCATACAGGGGGATCGAGATACGCAGTATTTT.

This clone was seen only once. The CDR3 loop is CASSYTEGTEAFF. The CDR3 region has the DNA TGTGCCAGCAGTTACACTGAGGGCACTGAAGCTTTCTTT. This rearrangement joins TRBV6-2 or TRBV6-3 to TRBJ1-1; no clear D. V dropped 2 bases and J dropped 4 bases, with 8 bases sitting between them. The CDR3 sequence is 13 residues long. CDR1 MNHEY and CDR2 SVGEGT come from the germline V gene.

The chain links TRBV5-4 to TRBJ1-2, with TRBD1 matching 8 bases. Germline CDR1 and CDR2: SGHNT and YYREEE (reference sequence). The ends lost 3 bases at V and 4 bases at J; junction bases unmatched: 8. The CDR3 contains 15 residues. CDR3 protein: CASSSAQGVIYGYTF. The DNA of the CDR3 is TGTGCCAGCAGCTCAGCACAGGGGGTAATCTATGGCTACACCTTC.

The chain has TRBV10-3 and TRBJ1-3, with D possibly being TRBD1 (6 bases). This CDR3 has 13 amino acids. Germline lookup yields CDR1 ENHRY and CDR2 SYGVKD. Trimming left V 6 bases short and J 7 bases short, with 13 bases between. The CDR3, as DNA: TGTGCCATCAGGGGGACAACAGGGAACACCATATATTTT. Its translation is CAIRGTTGNTIYF.